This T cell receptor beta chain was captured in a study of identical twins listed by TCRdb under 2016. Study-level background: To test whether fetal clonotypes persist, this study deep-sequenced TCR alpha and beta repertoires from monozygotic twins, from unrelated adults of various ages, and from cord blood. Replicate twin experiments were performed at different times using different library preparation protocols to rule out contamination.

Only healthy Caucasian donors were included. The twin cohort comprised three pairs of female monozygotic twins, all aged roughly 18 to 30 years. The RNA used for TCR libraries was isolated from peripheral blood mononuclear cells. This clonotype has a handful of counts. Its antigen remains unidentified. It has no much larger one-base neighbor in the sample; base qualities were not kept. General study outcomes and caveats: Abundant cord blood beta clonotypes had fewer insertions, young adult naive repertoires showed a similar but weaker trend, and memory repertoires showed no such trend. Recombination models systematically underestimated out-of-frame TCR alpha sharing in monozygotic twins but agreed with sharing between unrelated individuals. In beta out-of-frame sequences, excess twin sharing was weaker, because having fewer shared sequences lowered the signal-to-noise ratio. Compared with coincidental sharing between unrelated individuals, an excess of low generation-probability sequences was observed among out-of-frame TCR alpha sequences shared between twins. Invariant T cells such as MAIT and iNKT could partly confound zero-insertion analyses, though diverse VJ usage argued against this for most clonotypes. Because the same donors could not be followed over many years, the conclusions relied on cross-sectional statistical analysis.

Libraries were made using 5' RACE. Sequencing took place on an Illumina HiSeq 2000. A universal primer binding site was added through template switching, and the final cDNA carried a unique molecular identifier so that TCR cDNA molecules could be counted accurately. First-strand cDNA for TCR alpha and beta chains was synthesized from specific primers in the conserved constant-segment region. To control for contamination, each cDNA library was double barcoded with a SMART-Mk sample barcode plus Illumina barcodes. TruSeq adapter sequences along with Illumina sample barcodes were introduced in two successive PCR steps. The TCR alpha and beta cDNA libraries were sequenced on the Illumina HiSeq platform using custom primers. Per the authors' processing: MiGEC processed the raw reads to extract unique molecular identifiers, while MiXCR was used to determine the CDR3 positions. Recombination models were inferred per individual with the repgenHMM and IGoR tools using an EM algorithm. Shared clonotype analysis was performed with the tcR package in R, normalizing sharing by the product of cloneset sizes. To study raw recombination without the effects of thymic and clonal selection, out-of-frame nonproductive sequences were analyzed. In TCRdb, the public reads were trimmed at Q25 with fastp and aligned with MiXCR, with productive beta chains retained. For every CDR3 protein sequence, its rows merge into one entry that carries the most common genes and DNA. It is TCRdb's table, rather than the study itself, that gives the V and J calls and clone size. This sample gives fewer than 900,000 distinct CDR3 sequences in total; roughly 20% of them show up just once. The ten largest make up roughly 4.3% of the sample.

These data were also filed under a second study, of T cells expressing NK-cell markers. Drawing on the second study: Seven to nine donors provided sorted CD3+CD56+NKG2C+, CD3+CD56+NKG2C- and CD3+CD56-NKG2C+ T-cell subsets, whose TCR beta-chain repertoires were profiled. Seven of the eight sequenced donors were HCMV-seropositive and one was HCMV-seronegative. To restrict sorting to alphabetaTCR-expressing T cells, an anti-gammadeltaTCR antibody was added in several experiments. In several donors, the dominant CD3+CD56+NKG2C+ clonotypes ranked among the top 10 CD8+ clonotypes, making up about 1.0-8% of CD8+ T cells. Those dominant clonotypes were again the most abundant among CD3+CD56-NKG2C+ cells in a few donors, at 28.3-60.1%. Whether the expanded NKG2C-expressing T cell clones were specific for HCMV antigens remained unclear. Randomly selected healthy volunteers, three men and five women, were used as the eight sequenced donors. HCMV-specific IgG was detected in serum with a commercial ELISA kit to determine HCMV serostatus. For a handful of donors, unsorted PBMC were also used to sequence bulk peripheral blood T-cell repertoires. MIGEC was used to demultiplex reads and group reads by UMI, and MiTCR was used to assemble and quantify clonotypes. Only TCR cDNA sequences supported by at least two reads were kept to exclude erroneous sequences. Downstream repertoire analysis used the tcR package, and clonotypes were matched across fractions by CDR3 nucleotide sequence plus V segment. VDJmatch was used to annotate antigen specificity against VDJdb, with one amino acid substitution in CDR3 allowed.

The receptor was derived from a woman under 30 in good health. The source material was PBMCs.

The DNA reads TGTGCCATCAGCGGACTAGGGGGCTTTGAGCAGTTCTTC. It is translated as CAISGLGGFEQFF. The V and J segments used are TRBV10-3 and TRBJ2-1; the D gene is perhaps TRBD1 or TRBD2, as each covers 7 bases. In the germline V gene, CDR1 corresponds to ENHRY and CDR2 to SYGVKD. From the cysteine through the phenylalanine, the CDR3 covers 13 amino acids. Just CDR3 DNA is preserved here, 39 bases in frame from base 1. The trim is 6 bases for V and 9 bases for J, with a gap of 15 bases between the germline ends.